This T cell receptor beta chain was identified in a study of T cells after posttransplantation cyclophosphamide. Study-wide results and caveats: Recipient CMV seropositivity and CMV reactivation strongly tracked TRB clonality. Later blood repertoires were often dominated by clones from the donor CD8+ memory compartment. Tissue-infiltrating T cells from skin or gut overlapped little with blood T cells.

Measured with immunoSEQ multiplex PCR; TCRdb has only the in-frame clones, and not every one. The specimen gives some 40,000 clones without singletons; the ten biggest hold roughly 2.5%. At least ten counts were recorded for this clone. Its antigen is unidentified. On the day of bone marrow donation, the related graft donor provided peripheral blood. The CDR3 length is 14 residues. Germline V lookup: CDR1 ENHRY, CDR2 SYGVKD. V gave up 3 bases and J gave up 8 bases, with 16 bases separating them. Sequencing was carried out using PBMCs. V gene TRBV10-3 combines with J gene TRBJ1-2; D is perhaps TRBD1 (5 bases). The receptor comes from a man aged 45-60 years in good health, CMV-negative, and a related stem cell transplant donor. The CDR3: CAISDDAPGIGYTF. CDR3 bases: TGTGCCATCAGTGATGACGCGCCAGGGATCGGCTACACCTTC.